This T cell receptor beta chain was profiled in a study of blood T cell repertoires in COVID-19 (TCRdb year 2020). Regarding the research as a whole: The collaborator samples originated in the United States, Italy and Spain and spanned the acute and convalescent phases of COVID-19. The sample metadata nearly always contained a de-identified subject ID, COVID-19 status, age in years and sex. The prospective study material was composed of cDNA or gDNA derived from T cells, B-cell-depleted T cells, or PBMCs. Where available, HLA class I and class II types were obtained from metadata supplied by the sample provider rather than from assay-based typing. The repertoires were released in a freely available public database intended as a resource for research on the immune response to SARS-CoV-2. The samples were drawn from the first 160 participants of the ongoing ImmuneRACE study and from some 1,300 subjects provided by 6 global collaborators. Deeply sampled blood TCRbeta repertoires from subjects exposed to, actively infected with, or recovered from COVID-19 were included in the dataset. Overall results and qualifications from the work: The amount of clinical and demographic metadata varied by source and participant and was provided uncurated.

CDR1 and CDR2 were assigned from the germline V gene as SNHLY and FYNNEI. V trim: 7 bases; J trim: 4 bases; unmatched bases: 9. From its cysteine to its phenylalanine, the CDR3 spans 16 amino acids. Only CDR3 DNA remains: 48 bases, in frame from the first base. Of note for this clone: What antigen it recognizes has not been identified. No base qualities exist here, and no much larger clone lies one base off it.

In the prospective study, participants were 18 to 89 years old, resided in 25 or so geographic areas of the United States, and were enrolled through a virtual design. In the prospective study, participants were assigned to cohorts based on the clinical history participants reported in a screening survey and a study questionnaire. Recovered participants in ImmuneRACE Cohort 3 were defined by two consecutive negative NP/OP PCR tests, clearance by a healthcare professional, or resolution of symptoms. In the prospective study, whole blood, serum and a nasopharyngeal or oropharyngeal swab were collected from each participant by mobile phlebotomists. Over a roughly two-month period, participants in the prospective study had the option of providing additional blood draws and questionnaires. Before DNA extraction, prospective study blood samples were shipped either frozen or at room temperature. TCRbeta CDR3 regions were amplified from genomic DNA using the immunoSEQ Assay, a bias-controlled multiplex PCR. In the original analysis: Nucleated cell counts per sample were estimated from amplification of reference gene primers within the assay. To quantify the absolute abundance of each unique TCRbeta CDR3 rearrangement, sequence reads were collapsed and filtered. Productive Simpson clonality was computed per sample as the square root of Simpson's diversity index over productive rearrangements. Drawn from immuneACCESS, this table holds only the in-frame rearrangements with V and J called that TCRdb kept. Clones are partly lost; checked studies trace under half to an unresolved V gene and leave the rest unexplained. V and J calls and clone size are as listed in that table; D and trimming were resolved from the DNA. The sample records roughly 220,000 clones, around 90% of which are singletons. The top ten hold around 2.7% of the sample.

Recombination linked TRBV2 to TRBJ2-5, with TRBD2 identical over 13 junction bases. This TCR was sampled from a woman aged 30 to 39 who had recovered from COVID-19. The specimen sequenced was PBMCs or T cells enriched from blood (not recorded which). The bases are TGTGCCAGCATCAGGACTAGCGGGGGTATAGCAGAGACCCAGTACTTC. Translated, this gives CASIRTSGGIAETQYF. Joined to the reference TRBV2 and TRBJ2-5 proteins, this CDR3 gives the full variable domain: EPEVTQTPSHQVTQMGQEVILRCVPISNHLYFYWYRQILGQKVEFLVSFYNNEISEKSEIFDDQFSVERPDGSNFTLKIRSTKLEDSAMYFCASIRTSGGIAETQYFGPGTRLLVL.